The 24 T cell receptor beta chains below all came from one sample that was sequenced in a study of patients and donors after allogeneic stem cell transplantation. One entry per CDR3 protein, called by TCRdb with MiXCR from the RT-PCR reads. The data hold about 2,500 distinct CDR3 sequences, with approximately 8.2% observed a single time. The sequenced sample consisted of blood, either unsorted or a sorted T cell fraction (not recorded which). The receptor source for this set is a human donor who was either an allogeneic HSCT recipient or a stem cell or donor lymphocyte infusion donor (not recorded which). It is not recorded whose cells these are; they may come from a transplant donor.

This clonotype was detected only a few times. The chain is built from TRBV7-9 and TRBJ1-2; 8 bases map to TRBD1. The CDR3 extends over 16 amino acids. The J segment lost 5 bases and the V segment lost 5 bases, leaving 13 bases of the junction unmatched. Germline CDR1 SEHNR, CDR2 FQNEAQ (reference sequence). The CDR3 DNA sequence: TGTGCCAGCAGCCCAGGTCTGGGACAGGCAGGGTATGGCTACACCTTC. Amino acid sequence: CASSPGLGQAGYGYTF.

To note about this clonotype: Germline and junction disagree at one end, which may indicate a read error. The rearrangement uses TRBV7-8 and TRBJ2-1, with D perhaps TRBD1 or TRBD2 (5 bases each). CDR1 is SGHVS, CDR2 FQNEAQ, per germline. This CDR3 is 13 amino acids long. In DNA, the CDR3 is TGTGCCAGCGGCTTATTGGGGGACAATGAGCAGTTCTTC. Encoded protein: CASGLLGDNEQFF. The complete variable domain, with remaining parts taken from reference TRBV7-8 and TRBJ2-1, reads GAGVSQSPRYKVAKRGQDVALRCDPISGHVSLFWYQQALGQGPEFLTYFQNEAQLDKSGLPSDRFFAERPEGSVSTLKIQRTQQEDSAVYLCASGLLGDNEQFFGPGTRLTVL.

V and J are TRBV6-6 and TRBJ1-6; D is perhaps TRBD1 (5 bases). The CDR3 is 14 amino acids. Looked up from germline, CDR1 is MNHNY and CDR2 is SVGAGI (reference sequence). V was pared by 9 bases and J by 5 bases, with 14 bases between. The CDR3 DNA follows: TGTGCCAGTGACCAGGGACGGAATAATTCACCCCTCCACTTT. Protein sequence: CASDQGRNNSPLHF.

By share, this clonotype counts as large. The genes are TRBV24-1 and TRBJ2-3; no clear D gene. V shed 2 bases and J shed 0 bases, with 5 bases lying between them. Germline values: CDR1 KGHDR, CDR2 SFDVKD. The length of the CDR3 is 14 residues. This CDR3 is CATSDSASTDTQYF. The CDR3 DNA reads as TGTGCCACCAGTGATTCAGCTAGCACAGATACGCAGTATTTT.

The chain combines TRBV7-6 with TRBJ2-1; D is unclear. The CDR3 length is 12 residues. Deletions cut 1 base from V and 6 bases from J, with 4 bases between. Per germline, CDR1 SGHVS and CDR2 FNYEAQ. CDR3: CASSLGRNEQFF. The CDR3 nucleotides read TGTGCCAGCAGCTTAGGGCGCAATGAGCAGTTCTTC.

This clonotype was observed a handful of times. This chain links TRBV7-2 with TRBJ2-3; the D is unclear. The CDR3 is 15 residues long. The V gene lost 0 bases and the J gene lost 4 bases, with 11 bases spanning the gap. Germline values: CDR1 SGHTA, CDR2 FQGNSA. CDR3: CASSLAVNRADTQYF. CDR3 bases: TGTGCCAGCAGCTTAGCGGTCAACCGGGCAGATACGCAGTATTTT.

This clonotype is medium-sized by share. This chain joins TRBV12-3 or TRBV12-4 and TRBJ2-7, with D possibly TRBD2 on 6 matching bases. Between the trimmed V and J ends, which lost 8 bases and 7 bases, there was a span of 15 bases. The CDR3 totals 12 residues. In DNA form, the CDR3 reads TGTGCCAGCGGTAAGGAAGGAGGGGAGCAGTACTTC. This translates into CASGKEGGEQYF.

The chain employs TRBV7-2 and TRBJ2-1; D tentatively fits TRBD1 or TRBD2 (6 bases each). The CDR3 contains 14 residues. V was cut by 6 bases and J by 4 bases, with 13 bases left in between. The germline CDR1 and CDR2 sequences are SGHTA and FQGNSA. CDR3 in amino acids: CASSSRGAYNEQFF. In DNA, the CDR3 is TGTGCCAGCAGTTCTAGGGGGGCTTACAATGAGCAGTTCTTC.

The chain combines TRBV29-1 with TRBJ2-2; D gene uncertain. The CDR3 extends over 14 amino acids. V lost 0 bases and J lost 1, with 6 bases in between. Germline V CDR1 and CDR2: SQVTM, ANQGSEA. The CDR3: CSVEDPRNTGELFF. The CDR3 nucleotides read TGCAGCGTTGAAGATCCCCGGAACACCGGGGAGCTGTTTTTT.

By sample share, this clonotype is medium-sized. The chain joins TRBV7-2 to TRBJ1-2; 8 bases align to TRBD1. Germline V lookup: CDR1 SGHTA, CDR2 FQGNSA. The CDR3 has 15 amino acids. J lost 4 bases, V lost 4 bases, and 8 bases had no gene match. CDR3 in DNA: TGTGCCAGCAGCTCGTACGCAGGGGGCGGCTATGGCTACACCTTC. Its translation: CASSSYAGGGYGYTF.

V usage is TRBV2 and J usage is TRBJ1-2; D gene uncertain. This CDR3 has 9 amino acids. Germline values: CDR1 SNHLY, CDR2 FYNNEI. V lost 8 bases and J 12 bases, leaving 10 bases between the germline ends. CDR3 bases: TGTGCCAGCGGTCCCCCCCACACCTTC. As protein: CASGPPHTF.

This clonotype was detected a few times. One end of the junction fails to match germline, which may point to a read error. The chain has TRBV7-9 and TRBJ2-7; weak D call: TRBD2 (5 bases). The V gene's germline CDR1 is SEHNR and CDR2 FQNEAQ (reference sequence). The CDR3 is 15 amino acids. CDR3 nucleotides: TGTGCCAGCAGCATAGCGACACTGGAAAACTACGAGCAGTACTTC. Its protein product is CASSIATLENYEQYF.

The chain links TRBV28 to TRBJ2-3; D ambiguous. V was pared by 4 bases and J by 0 bases, with 5 bases between. Germline loops: CDR1 MDHEN, CDR2 SYDVKM. CDR3 length: 13 amino acids. CDR3 amino acids: CASSYGSTDTQYF. As DNA, the CDR3 is TGTGCCAGCAGTTATGGTAGCACAGATACGCAGTATTTT. Supplemented by reference TRBV28 and TRBJ2-3, the full variable domain reads DVKVTQSSRYLVKRTGEKVFLECVQDMDHENMFWYRQDPGLGLRLIYFSYDVKMKEKGDIPEGYSVSREKKERFSLILESASTNQTSMYLCASSYGSTDTQYFGPGTRLTVL.

The chain joins TRBV7-6 to TRBJ2-2; 11 bases agree with TRBD2. The ends lost 1 base at V and 6 bases at J; junction bases unmatched: 10. Germline CDR1 SGHVS, CDR2 FNYEAQ. The CDR3 spans 18 residues. CDR3 coding DNA: TGTGCCAGCAGCTTAGGCACTAGCGGGAGATTGAGTGCCGGGGAGCTGTTTTTT. Amino acid sequence: CASSLGTSGRLSAGELFF.

This clonotype appeared a few times. The V and J genes are TRBV11-2 and TRBJ2-3; 7 nucleotides line up with TRBD1. From germline, CDR1 is SGHAT and CDR2 FQNNGV. V trimming: 5 bases; J trimming: 3 bases; junction bases outside the gene matches: 5. The CDR3 is 14 amino acids. The DNA for the CDR3 is TGTGCCAGCAGCCGACAGGGTGGAACAGATACGCAGTATTTT. It specifies CASSRQGGTDTQYF.

Within the sample, this clonotype is large. The rearrangement links TRBV7-9 to TRBJ2-1; D remains ambiguous. Deletions cut 1 base from V and 7 bases from J, with 8 bases between. CDR3 length: 13 amino acids. Germline V CDR1 and CDR2: SEHNR, FQNEAQ (reference sequence). CDR3 DNA sequence: TGTGCCAGCAGCTTAGTGGGCAGAAATGAGCAGTTCTTC. Amino acids: CASSLVGRNEQFF.

This clonotype is labeled medium-sized (0.01 to 0.1%). CDR3 in DNA: TGTGCCAGCAGCGTAGATTGGGGTTCCTACAATGAGCAGTTCTTC. It is translated as CASSVDWGSYNEQFF. This sequence joins TRBV9 and TRBJ2-1, with no clear D. The V gene's germline CDR1 is SGDLS and CDR2 YYNGEE. The CDR3 runs to 15 residues. Trimming pared 0 bases from V and 1 base from J, leaving 8 bases between.

This chain links TRBV7-8 with TRBJ2-3; D not resolved. The germline V gene has CDR1 SGHVS and CDR2 FQNEAQ. The CDR3 runs 15 residues. The V and J ends lost 2 bases and 0 bases respectively, with 9 bases between them. DNA of the CDR3: TGTGCCAGCAGCTTAAGGGTGCCTAGCACAGATACGCAGTATTTT. Residues: CASSLRVPSTDTQYF.

In its sample, this clonotype is medium-sized. J is TRBJ2-1 and V is TRBV20-1, with D unclear. V lost 6 bases, J lost 9 bases, and 21 bases lay in between. Per germline, CDR1 DFQATT and CDR2 SNEGSKA (reference sequence). CDR3 size: 14 residues. CDR3 amino acids: CSAPGESRFTEQFF. For the CDR3, the DNA is TGCAGTGCCCCTGGAGAGTCTCGTTTTACTGAGCAGTTCTTC.

This clonotype occurred a few times. The chain combines TRBV28 with TRBJ2-1; perhaps TRBD2 as D (6 bases). This CDR3 spans 14 amino acids. Trimming cost V 3 bases and J 6 bases, with 12 bases left between them. From germline, CDR1 is MDHEN and CDR2 SYDVKM. The CDR3 coding sequence is TGTGCCAGCAGTTTGGGGGGTCCGGGCAATGAGCAGTTCTTC. Amino acid sequence: CASSLGGPGNEQFF. The whole variable domain, filled in from reference TRBV28 and TRBJ2-1, reads DVKVTQSSRYLVKRTGEKVFLECVQDMDHENMFWYRQDPGLGLRLIYFSYDVKMKEKGDIPEGYSVSREKKERFSLILESASTNQTSMYLCASSLGGPGNEQFFGPGTRLTVL.

V gene TRBV12-3 or TRBV12-4 combines with J gene TRBJ2-1, with TRBD1 as a possible D gene (6 bases). The V gene lost 6 bases and the J gene lost 8 bases, with 20 bases spanning the gap. CDR3 length equals 15 residues. The CDR3 DNA sequence: TGTGCCAGCAGCCCAAGGGGTACAGGGAACGATGAGCAGTTCTTC. This sequence encodes CASSPRGTGNDEQFF.

By sample share, this clonotype is medium-sized. This chain joins TRBV29-1 and TRBJ2-3; D tentatively reads TRBD1 or TRBD2 (5 bases each). V shed 6 bases and J shed 1 base, with 14 bases lying between them. From germline, CDR1 is SQVTM and CDR2 ANQGSEA. CDR3 size: 14 residues. The CDR3 here is CSVQGGRGTDTQYF. DNA for the CDR3: TGCAGCGTCCAGGGTGGGCGGGGCACAGATACGCAGTATTTT.

This clonotype is medium-sized by share. The chain links TRBV7-2 to TRBJ2-2; unclear D gene. The V end lost 4 bases, the J end lost 4 bases, and 13 bases lay between the germline ends. The length of the CDR3 is 15 residues. The germline CDR1 and CDR2 sequences are SGHTA and FQGNSA. CDR3 DNA sequence: TGTGCCAGCAGCTCCTTACGAAAGATCACCGGGGAGCTGTTTTTT. Amino acids: CASSSLRKITGELFF. Using reference TRBV7-2 and TRBJ2-2 for the parts outside the CDR3, the full variable domain is GAGVSQSPSNKVTEKGKDVELRCDPISGHTALYWYRQSLGQGLEFLIYFQGNSAPDKSGLPSDRFSAERTGGSVSTLTIQRTQQEDSAVYLCASSSLRKITGELFFGEGSRLTVL.

Relative to its sample, this clonotype is medium-sized. This sequence joins TRBV28 and TRBJ2-7, with unresolved D. CDR3 length: 15 amino acids. Germline CDR1 and CDR2: MDHEN and SYDVKM. V was clipped by 4 bases and J by 0 bases, with 13 bases between them. CDR3 protein: CASSSLKRVSYEQYF. For the CDR3, the DNA is TGTGCCAGCAGTTCCCTCAAAAGGGTCTCCTACGAGCAGTACTTC.